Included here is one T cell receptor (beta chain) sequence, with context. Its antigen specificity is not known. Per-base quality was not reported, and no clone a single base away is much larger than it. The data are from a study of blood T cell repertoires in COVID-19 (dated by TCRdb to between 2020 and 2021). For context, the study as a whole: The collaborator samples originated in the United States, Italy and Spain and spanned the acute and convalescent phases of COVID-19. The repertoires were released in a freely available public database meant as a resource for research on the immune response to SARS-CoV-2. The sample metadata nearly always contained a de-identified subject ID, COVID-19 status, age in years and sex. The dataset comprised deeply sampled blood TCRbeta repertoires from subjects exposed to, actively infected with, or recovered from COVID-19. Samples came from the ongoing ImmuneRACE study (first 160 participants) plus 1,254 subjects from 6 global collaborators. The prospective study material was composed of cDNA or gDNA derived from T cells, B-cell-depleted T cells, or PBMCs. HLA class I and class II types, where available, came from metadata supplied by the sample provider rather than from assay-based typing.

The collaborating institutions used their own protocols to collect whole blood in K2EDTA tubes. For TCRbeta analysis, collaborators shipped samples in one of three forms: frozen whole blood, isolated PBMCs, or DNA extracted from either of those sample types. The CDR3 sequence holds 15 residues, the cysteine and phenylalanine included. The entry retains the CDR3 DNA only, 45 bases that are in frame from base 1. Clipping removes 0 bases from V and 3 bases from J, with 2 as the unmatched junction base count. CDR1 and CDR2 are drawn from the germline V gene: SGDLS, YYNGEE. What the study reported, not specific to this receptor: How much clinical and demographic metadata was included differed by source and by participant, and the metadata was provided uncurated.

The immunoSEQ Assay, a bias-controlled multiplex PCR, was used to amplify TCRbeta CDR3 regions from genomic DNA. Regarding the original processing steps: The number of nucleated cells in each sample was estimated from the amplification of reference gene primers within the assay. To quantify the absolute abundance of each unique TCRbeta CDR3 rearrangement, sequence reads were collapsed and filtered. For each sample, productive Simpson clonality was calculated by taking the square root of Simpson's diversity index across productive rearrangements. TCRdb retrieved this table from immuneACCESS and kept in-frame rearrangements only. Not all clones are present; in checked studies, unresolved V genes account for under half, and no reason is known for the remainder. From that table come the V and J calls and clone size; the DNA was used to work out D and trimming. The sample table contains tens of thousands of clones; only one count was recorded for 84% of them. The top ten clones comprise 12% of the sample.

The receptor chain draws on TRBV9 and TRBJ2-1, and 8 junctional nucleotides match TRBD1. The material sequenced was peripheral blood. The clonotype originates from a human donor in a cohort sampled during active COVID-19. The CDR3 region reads CASSVAGGYYNEQFF. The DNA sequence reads TGTGCCAGCAGCGTAGCAGGGGGCTACTACAATGAGCAGTTCTTC.